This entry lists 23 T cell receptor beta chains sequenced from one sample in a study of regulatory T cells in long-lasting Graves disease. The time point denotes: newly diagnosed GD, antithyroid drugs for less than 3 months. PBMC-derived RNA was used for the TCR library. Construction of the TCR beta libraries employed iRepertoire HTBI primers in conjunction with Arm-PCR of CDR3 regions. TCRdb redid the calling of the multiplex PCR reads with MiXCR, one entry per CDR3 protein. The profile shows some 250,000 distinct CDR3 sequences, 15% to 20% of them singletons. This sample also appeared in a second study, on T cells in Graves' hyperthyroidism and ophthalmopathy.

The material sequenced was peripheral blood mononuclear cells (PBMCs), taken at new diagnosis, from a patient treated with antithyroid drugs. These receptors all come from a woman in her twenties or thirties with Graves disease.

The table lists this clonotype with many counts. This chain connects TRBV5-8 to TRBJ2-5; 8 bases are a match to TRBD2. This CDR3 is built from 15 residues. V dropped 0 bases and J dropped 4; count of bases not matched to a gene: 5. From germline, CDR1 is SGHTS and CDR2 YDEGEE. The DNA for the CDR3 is TGTGCCAGCAGCTTGGTAGTAGCGGGGACAGAGACCCAGTACTTC. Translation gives CASSLVVAGTETQYF. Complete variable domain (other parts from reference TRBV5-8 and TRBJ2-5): EAGVTQSPTHLIKTRGQQATLRCSPISGHTSVYWYQQALGLGLQFLLWYDEGEERNRGNFPPRFSGRQFPNYSSELNVNALELEDSALYLCASSLVVAGTETQYFGPGTRLLVL.

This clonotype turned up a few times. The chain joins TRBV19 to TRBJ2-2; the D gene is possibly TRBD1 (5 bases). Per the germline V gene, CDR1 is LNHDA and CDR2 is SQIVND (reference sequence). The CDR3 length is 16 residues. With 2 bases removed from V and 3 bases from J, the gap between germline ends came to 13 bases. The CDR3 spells CASSIQKGKDTGELFF. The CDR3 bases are TGTGCCAGTAGTATACAGAAGGGGAAGGACACCGGGGAGCTGTTTTTT.

The CDR3 sequence is CASSPGPYYGYTF. The CDR3 DNA reads as TGCGCCAGCAGCCCGGGACCTTACTATGGCTACACCTTC. V gene TRBV4-1 combines with J gene TRBJ1-2; D may be TRBD1 (5 bases). CDR1 is MGHRA, CDR2 YSYEKL, per germline. The CDR3 covers 13 residues. Trimming cost V 4 bases and J 3 bases, with 9 bases left between them.

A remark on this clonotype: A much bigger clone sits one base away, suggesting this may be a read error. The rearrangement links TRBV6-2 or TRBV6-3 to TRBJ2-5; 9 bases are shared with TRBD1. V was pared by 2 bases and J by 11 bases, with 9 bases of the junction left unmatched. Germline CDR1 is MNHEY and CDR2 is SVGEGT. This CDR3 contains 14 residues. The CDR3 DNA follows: TGTGCCAGCAGTTACAGGACAGGGGCGCATGAGCAGTACTTC. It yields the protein CASSYRTGAHEQYF.

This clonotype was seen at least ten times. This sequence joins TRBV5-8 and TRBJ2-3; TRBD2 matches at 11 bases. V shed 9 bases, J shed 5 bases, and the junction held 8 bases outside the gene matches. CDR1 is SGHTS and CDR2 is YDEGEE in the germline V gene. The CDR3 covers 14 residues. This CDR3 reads CANVLAGGQDTQYF. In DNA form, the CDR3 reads TGTGCCAATGTCCTAGCGGGGGGCCAAGATACGCAGTATTTT.

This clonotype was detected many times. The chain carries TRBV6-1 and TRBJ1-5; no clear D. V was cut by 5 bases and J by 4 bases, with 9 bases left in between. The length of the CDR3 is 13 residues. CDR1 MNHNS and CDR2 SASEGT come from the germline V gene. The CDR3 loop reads CASSPTLNQPQHF. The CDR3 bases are TGTGCCAGCAGTCCGACACTGAATCAGCCCCAGCATTTT.

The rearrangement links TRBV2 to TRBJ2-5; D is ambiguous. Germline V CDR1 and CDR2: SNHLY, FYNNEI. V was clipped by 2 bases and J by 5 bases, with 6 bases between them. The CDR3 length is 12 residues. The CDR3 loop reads CASSEMGETQYF. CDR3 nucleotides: TGTGCCAGCAGTGAAATGGGTGAGACCCAGTACTTC. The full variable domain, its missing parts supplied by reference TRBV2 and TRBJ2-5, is EPEVTQTPSHQVTQMGQEVILRCVPISNHLYFYWYRQILGQKVEFLVSFYNNEISEKSEIFDDQFSVERPDGSNFTLKIRSTKLEDSAMYFCASSEMGETQYFGPGTRLLVL.

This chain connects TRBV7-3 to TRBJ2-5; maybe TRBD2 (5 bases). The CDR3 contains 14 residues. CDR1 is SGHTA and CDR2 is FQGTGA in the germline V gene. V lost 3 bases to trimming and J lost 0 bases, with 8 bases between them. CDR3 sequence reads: CASSFPTNQETQYF. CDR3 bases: TGTGCCAGCAGCTTCCCGACTAACCAAGAGACCCAGTACTTC.

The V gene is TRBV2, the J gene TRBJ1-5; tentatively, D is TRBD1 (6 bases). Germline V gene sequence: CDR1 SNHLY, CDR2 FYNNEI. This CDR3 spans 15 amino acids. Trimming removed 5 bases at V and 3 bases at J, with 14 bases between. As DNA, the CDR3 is TGTGCCAGCAGTTCCGAGGGGGGAAACAATCAGCCCCAGCATTTT. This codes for CASSSEGGNNQPQHF.

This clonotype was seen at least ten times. The CDR3 nucleotides are TGTGCCAGCAGCTTATTAGGGAATAGCAATCAGCCCCAGCATTTT. It is translated as CASSLLGNSNQPQHF. V is TRBV7-8 and J is TRBJ1-5, with D unclear. V was clipped by 2 bases and J by 0 bases, with 8 bases between them. The CDR3 extends over 15 amino acids. Germline CDR1 is SGHVS and CDR2 is FQNEAQ.

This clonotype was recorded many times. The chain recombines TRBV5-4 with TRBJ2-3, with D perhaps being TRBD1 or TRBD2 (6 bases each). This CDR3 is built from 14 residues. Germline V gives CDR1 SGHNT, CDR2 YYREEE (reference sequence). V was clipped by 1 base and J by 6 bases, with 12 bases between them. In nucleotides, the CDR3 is TGTGCCAGCAGCTTGTGGGGGGCAGGGGATACGCAGTATTTT. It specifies CASSLWGAGDTQYF.

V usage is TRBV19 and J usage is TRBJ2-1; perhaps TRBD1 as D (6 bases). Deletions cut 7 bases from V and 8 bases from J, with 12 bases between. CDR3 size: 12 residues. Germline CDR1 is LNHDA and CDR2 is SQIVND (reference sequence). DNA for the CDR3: TGTGCCAGTAAGGTGGCAGGGGATGAGCAGTTCTTC. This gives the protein CASKVAGDEQFF.

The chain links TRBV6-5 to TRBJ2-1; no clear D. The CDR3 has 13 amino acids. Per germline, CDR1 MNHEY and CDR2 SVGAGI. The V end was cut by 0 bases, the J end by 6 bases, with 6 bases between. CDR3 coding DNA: TGTGCCAGCAGTTACTCAAGGCTCAATGAGCAGTTCTTC. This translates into CASSYSRLNEQFF.

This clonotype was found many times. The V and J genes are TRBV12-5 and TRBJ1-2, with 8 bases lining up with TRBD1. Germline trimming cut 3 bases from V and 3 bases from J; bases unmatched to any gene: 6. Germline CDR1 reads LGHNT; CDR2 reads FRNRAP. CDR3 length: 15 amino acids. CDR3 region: CASGFSTGDHYGYTF. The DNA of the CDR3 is TGTGCTAGTGGTTTCTCGACAGGGGACCACTATGGCTACACCTTC.

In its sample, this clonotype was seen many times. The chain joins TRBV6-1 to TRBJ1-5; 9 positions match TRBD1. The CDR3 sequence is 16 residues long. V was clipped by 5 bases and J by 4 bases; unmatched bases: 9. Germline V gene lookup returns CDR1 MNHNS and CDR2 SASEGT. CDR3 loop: CASSTRKGTGNQPQHF. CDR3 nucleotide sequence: TGTGCCAGCAGTACAAGAAAGGGGACAGGGAATCAGCCCCAGCATTTT.

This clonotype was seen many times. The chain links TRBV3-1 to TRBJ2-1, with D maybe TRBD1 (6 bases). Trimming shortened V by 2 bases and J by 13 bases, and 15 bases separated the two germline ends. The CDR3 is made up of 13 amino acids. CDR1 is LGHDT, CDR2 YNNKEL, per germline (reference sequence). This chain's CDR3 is CASSQPTGMRQFF. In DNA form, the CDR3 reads TGTGCCAGCAGCCAACCTACAGGGATGAGACAGTTCTTC.

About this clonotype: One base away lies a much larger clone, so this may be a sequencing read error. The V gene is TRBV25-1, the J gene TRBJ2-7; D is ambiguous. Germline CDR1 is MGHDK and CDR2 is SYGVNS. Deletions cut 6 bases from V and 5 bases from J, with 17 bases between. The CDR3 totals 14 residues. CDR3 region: CASSSIEGYHEQYF. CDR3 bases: TGTGCCAGCAGCTCCATAGAAGGCTACCACGAGCAGTACTTC.

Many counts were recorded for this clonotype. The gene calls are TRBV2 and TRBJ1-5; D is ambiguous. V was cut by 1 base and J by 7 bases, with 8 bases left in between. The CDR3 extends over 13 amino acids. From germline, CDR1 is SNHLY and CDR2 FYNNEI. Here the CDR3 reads CASSEETYQPQHF. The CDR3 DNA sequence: TGTGCCAGCAGTGAAGAGACCTACCAGCCCCAGCATTTT. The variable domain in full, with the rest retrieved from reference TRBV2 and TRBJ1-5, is EPEVTQTPSHQVTQMGQEVILRCVPISNHLYFYWYRQILGQKVEFLVSFYNNEISEKSEIFDDQFSVERPDGSNFTLKIRSTKLEDSAMYFCASSEETYQPQHFGDGTRLSIL.

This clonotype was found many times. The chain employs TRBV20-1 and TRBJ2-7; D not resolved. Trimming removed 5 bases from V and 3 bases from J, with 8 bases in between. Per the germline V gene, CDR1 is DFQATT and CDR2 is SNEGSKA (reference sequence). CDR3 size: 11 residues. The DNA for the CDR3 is TGCAGTGCTGGCAGAAGCTACGAGCAGTACTTC. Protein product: CSAGRSYEQYF.

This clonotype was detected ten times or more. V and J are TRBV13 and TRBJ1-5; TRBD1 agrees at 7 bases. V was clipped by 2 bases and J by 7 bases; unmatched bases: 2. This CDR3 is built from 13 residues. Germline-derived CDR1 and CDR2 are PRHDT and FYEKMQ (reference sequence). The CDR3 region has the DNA TGTGCCAGCAGCTTAAACAGGGGACAGCCCCAGCATTTT. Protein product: CASSLNRGQPQHF.

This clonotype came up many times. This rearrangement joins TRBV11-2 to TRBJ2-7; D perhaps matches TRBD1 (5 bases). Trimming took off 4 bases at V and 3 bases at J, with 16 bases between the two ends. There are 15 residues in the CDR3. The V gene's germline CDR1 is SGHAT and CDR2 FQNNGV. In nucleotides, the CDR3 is TGTGCCAGCAGCTCAACCGGAAGGGGCCTCTACGAGCAGTACTTC. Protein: CASSSTGRGLYEQYF.

The CDR3 DNA is TGTGCCAGCATGGAGGATTCACCCCTCCACTTT. Amino acids: CASMEDSPLHF. This sequence joins TRBV27 and TRBJ1-6; D gene unclear. Germline assignment: CDR1 MNHEY and CDR2 SMNVEV (reference sequence). The CDR3 has 11 amino acids. V was clipped by 7 bases and J by 8 bases, with 6 bases between them.

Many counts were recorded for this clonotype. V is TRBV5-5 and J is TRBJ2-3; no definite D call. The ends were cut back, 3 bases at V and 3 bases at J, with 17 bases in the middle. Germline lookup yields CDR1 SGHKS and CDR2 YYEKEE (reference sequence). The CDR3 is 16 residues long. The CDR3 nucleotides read TGTGCCAGCAGCTGGCCGGAGAGGAGCTCGACAGATACGCAGTATTTT. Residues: CASSWPERSSTDTQYF.